The rows below give T cell receptor beta chains drawn from one sample of a study of CD8+ T cells in alopecia areata. Produced via immunoSEQ multiplex PCR; TCRdb's table is partial and in-frame only. The sample carries around 100,000 clones, approximately 54% recorded once. The material was CD8+ T cells sorted from blood, obtained at week 24, from a patient treated with tofacitinib. Every receptor here comes from a human donor with alopecia areata. Each CDR3 is given with its conserved first and last residue.

v_gene: TRBV27; j_gene: TRBJ2-7; CDR3aa: CASSTSVLMKSYEQYF
v_gene: TRBV27; j_gene: TRBJ2-7; CDR3aa: CASSPAWSTYEQYF
v_gene: TRBV29-1; j_gene: TRBJ2-1; CDR3aa: CSVDSRSSYNEQFF
v_gene: TRBV14; j_gene: TRBJ2-1; CDR3aa: CASSWGSEQFF
v_gene: TRBV12-5; j_gene: TRBJ2-7; CDR3aa: CASGFPGRDRYEQYF
v_gene: TRBV30; j_gene: TRBJ1-2; CDR3aa: CAYHLGYGYTF
v_gene: TRBV5-4; j_gene: TRBJ1-1; CDR3aa: CASSTVDSPNTEAFF
v_gene: TRBV6-5; j_gene: TRBJ1-5; CDR3aa: CASSSTGQGQPQHF
v_gene: TRBV5-4; j_gene: TRBJ2-7; CDR3aa: CASSSGQVAYEQYF
v_gene: TRBV6-5; j_gene: TRBJ2-7; CDR3aa: CASSYSGSPCEQYF
v_gene: TRBV11-2; j_gene: TRBJ2-1; CDR3aa: CASSLGVGAYNEQFF
v_gene: TRBV6-4; j_gene: TRBJ2-1; CDR3aa: CASSESGVSEQFF
v_gene: TRBV29-1; j_gene: TRBJ2-7; CDR3aa: CSVVTGLNYEQYF
v_gene: TRBV27; j_gene: TRBJ1-5; CDR3aa: CASSLAGSNQPQHF
v_gene: TRBV7-8; j_gene: TRBJ2-2; CDR3aa: CASSLAWTGVNTGELFF
v_gene: TRBV19; j_gene: TRBJ2-5; CDR3aa: CASSTSHGPVQETQYF
v_gene: TRBV29-1; j_gene: TRBJ2-7; CDR3aa: CSVPGQGTYEQYF
v_gene: TRBV6-1; j_gene: TRBJ2-1; CDR3aa: CASRGQGVYEQFF
v_gene: TRBV27; j_gene: TRBJ1-2; CDR3aa: CASSSLGGQGVRWGYTF
v_gene: TRBV13; j_gene: TRBJ2-5; CDR3aa: CASSARLEETQYF
v_gene: TRBV4-1; j_gene: TRBJ2-7; CDR3aa: CASSQDPTYEQYF
v_gene: TRBV29-1; j_gene: TRBJ2-1; CDR3aa: CSVEKEVSYNEQFF
v_gene: TRBV5-4; j_gene: TRBJ1-1; CDR3aa: CASSLIGGVNEAFF